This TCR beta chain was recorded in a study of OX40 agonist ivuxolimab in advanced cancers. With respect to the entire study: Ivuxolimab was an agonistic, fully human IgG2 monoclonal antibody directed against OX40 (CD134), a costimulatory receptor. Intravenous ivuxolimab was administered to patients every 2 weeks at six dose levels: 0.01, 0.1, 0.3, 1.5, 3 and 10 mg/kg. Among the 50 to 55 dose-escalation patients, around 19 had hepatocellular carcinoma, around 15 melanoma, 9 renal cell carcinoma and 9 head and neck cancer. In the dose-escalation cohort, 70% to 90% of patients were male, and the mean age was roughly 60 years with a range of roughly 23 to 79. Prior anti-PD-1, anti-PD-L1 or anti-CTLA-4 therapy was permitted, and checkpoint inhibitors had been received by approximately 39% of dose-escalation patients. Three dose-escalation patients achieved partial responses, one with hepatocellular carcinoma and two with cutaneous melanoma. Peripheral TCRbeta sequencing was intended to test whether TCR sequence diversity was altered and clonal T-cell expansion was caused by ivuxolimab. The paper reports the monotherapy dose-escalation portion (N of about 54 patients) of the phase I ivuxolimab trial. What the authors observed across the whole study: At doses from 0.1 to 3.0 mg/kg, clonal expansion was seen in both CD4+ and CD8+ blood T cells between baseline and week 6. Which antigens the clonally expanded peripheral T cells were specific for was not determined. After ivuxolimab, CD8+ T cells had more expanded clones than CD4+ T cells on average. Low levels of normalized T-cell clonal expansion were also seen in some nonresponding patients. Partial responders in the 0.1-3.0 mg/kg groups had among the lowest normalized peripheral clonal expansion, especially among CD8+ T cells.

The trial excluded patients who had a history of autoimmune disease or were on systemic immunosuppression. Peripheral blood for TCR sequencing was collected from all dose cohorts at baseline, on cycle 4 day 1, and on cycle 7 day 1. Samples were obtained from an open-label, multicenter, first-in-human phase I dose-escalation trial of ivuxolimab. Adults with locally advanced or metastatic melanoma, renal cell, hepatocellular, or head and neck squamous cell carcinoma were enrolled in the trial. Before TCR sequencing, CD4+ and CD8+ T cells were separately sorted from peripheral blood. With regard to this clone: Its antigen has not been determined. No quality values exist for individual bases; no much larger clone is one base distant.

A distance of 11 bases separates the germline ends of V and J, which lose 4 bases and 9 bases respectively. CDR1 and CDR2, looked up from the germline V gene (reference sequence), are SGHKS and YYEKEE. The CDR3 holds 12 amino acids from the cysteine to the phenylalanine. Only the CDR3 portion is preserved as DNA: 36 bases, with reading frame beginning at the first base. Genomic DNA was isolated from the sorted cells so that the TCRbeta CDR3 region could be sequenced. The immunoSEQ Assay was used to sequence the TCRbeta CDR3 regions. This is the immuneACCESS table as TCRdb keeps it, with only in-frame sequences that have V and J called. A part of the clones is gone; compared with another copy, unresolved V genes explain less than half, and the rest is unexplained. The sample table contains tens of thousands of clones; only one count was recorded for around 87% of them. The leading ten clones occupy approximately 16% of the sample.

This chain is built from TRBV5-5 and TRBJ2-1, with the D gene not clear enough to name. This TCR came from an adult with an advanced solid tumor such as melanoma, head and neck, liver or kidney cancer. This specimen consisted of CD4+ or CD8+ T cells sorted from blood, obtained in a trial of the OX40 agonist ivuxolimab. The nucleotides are TGTGCCAGCAGCCTACTGCTCCCTGAGCAGTTCTTC. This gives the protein CASSLLLPEQFF.